Listed here are 32 T cell receptor beta chains from one sample, sequenced in a study of blood T cell repertoires in COVID-19. Data came from immunoSEQ multiplex PCR; TCRdb stores just in-frame clones and leaves some out. This table holds 68,000 or so clones, approximately 86% found once. The specimen was peripheral blood. Source of these receptors: a man over 45 with acute or convalescent COVID-19.

This clone was seen just once. The V gene is TRBV5-4, the J gene TRBJ2-7; possible D gene TRBD1, 6 bases. This CDR3 has 15 amino acids. V lost 3 bases to trimming and J lost 3 bases, with 16 bases between them. The germline CDR1 and CDR2 sequences are SGHNT and YYREEE (reference sequence). CDR3 region: CASSSTGSLSYEQYF. The CDR3, as DNA: TGTGCCAGCAGCTCTACAGGGTCGTTAAGCTACGAGCAGTACTTC.

The chain has TRBV24-1 and TRBJ2-3; D ambiguous. This CDR3 contains 14 residues. Trimming cost V 4 bases and J 0 bases, with 7 bases left between them. CDR1 KGHDR and CDR2 SFDVKD come from the germline V gene. CDR3: CATSEPTSTDTQYF. The CDR3 coding sequence is TGTGCCACCAGTGAACCGACAAGCACAGATACGCAGTATTTT.

Only a few counts were recorded for this clone. V usage is TRBV27 and J usage is TRBJ2-7; no clear D gene. CDR1 and CDR2 (germline): MNHEY, SMNVEV (reference sequence). The CDR3 runs 12 residues. The V end lost 4 bases, the J end lost 2 bases, and 6 bases lay between the germline ends. In DNA form, the CDR3 reads TGTGCCAGCAGTTCCGCGACCTACGAGCAGTACTTC. It codes for CASSSATYEQYF.

This clone appeared once. The chain combines TRBV7-9 with TRBJ2-3, with D possibly matching TRBD2 (6 bases). The length of the CDR3 is 16 residues. Germline V gene lookup returns CDR1 SEHNR and CDR2 FQNEAQ (reference sequence). Trimming left V 0 bases short and J 0 bases short, with 10 bases between. CDR3 nucleotides: TGTGCCAGCAGCTTAGCCGCGGGGCCTAGCACAGATACGCAGTATTTT. The encoded protein is CASSLAAGPSTDTQYF.

This chain joins TRBV7-3 and TRBJ2-1; D might be TRBD1 (6 bases). This CDR3 contains 17 residues. Trimming took off 0 bases at V and 1 base at J, with 13 bases between the two ends. In germline, CDR1 is SGHTA, CDR2 FQGTGA. The CDR3 sequence is CASSLTSGHPSYNEQFF. CDR3 in DNA: TGTGCCAGCAGCTTAACGTCGGGACACCCATCCTACAATGAGCAGTTCTTC.

The rearrangement joins TRBV5-4 to TRBJ2-7, with 11 bases identical to TRBD2. Germline CDR1 SGHNT, CDR2 YYREEE (reference sequence). Unmatched junction bases numbered 7, after V lost 4 bases and J lost 4 bases. The CDR3 contains 15 residues. CDR3 DNA: TGTGCCAGCAGCGGGACTAGCGGAGACGCTTACGAGCAGTACTTC. Amino acid sequence: CASSGTSGDAYEQYF.

V usage is TRBV18 and J usage is TRBJ1-1, with TRBD1 identical over 11 bases. This CDR3 spans 16 amino acids. Unmatched junction bases numbered 8, after V lost 3 bases and J lost 5 bases. Germline V gene lookup returns CDR1 KGHSH and CDR2 LQKENI. The CDR3 sequence is CASSPPGQGGGTEAFF. Written as DNA, the CDR3 is TGTGCCAGCTCACCCCCGGGACAGGGGGGGGGTACTGAAGCTTTCTTT.

The J gene is TRBJ1-4, the V gene TRBV5-6; the D gene is possibly TRBD1 (6 bases). This CDR3 has 16 amino acids. Germline V CDR1 and CDR2: SGHDT, YYEEEE. V lost 4 bases and J 2 bases, leaving 15 bases between the germline ends. CDR3 sequence (DNA): TGTGCCAGCAGCCACATACAGGGAGCCACTAATGAAAAACTGTTTTTT. Translation: CASSHIQGATNEKLFF.

This chain links TRBV7-6 with TRBJ2-1; weak D call: TRBD1 (5 bases). This CDR3 has 15 residues. V was clipped by 1 base and J by 10 bases, with 17 bases between them. Germline CDR1 reads SGHVS; CDR2 reads FNYEAQ. The CDR3 is CASSLGQGALGEQFF. The CDR3 nucleotides read TGTGCCAGCAGCTTAGGGCAGGGTGCCCTTGGGGAGCAGTTCTTC.

The J gene is TRBJ2-7, the V gene TRBV5-1, with TRBD1 identical over 9 bases. V was pared by 4 bases and J by 4 bases, with 9 bases of the junction left unmatched. The germline CDR1 and CDR2 sequences are SGHRS and YFSETQ. This CDR3 contains 15 residues. CDR3 residues: CASSGGQGTFYEQYF. As DNA, the CDR3 is TGCGCCAGCAGCGGCGGACAGGGGACCTTTTACGAGCAGTACTTC. Using reference TRBV5-1 and TRBJ2-7 for the parts outside the CDR3, the full variable domain is KAGVTQTPRYLIKTRGQQVTLSCSPISGHRSVSWYQQTPGQGLQFLFEYFSETQRNKGNFPGRFSGRQFSNSRSEMNVSTLELGDSALYLCASSGGQGTFYEQYFGPGTRLTVT.

The J gene is TRBJ2-7, the V gene TRBV19, with TRBD1 matching 9 bases. CDR1 LNHDA and CDR2 SQIVND come from the germline V gene (reference sequence). The CDR3 is made up of 14 amino acids. The junction had 6 bases not matched to a gene; V was cut back by 6 bases and J by 3 bases. CDR3 DNA sequence: TGTGCCAGTAGCACAGGGGGCCCTGTCTACGAGCAGTACTTC. As protein: CASSTGGPVYEQYF.

The V call is TRBV2, the J call TRBJ2-7; possibly TRBD2 for D (5 bases). The germline V gene encodes CDR1 SNHLY and CDR2 FYNNEI. The CDR3 sequence is 14 residues long. The ends were cut back, 5 bases at V and 4 bases at J, with 15 bases in the middle. CDR3 in amino acids: CASSWQAGPYEQYF. The CDR3, as DNA: TGTGCCAGCAGTTGGCAGGCGGGTCCTTACGAGCAGTACTTC.

The CDR3 sequence is CASSPGRGSSYNEQFF. In DNA form, the CDR3 reads TGTGCCAGTAGCCCGGGGAGAGGTTCGTCCTACAATGAGCAGTTCTTC. The gene calls are TRBV19 and TRBJ2-1, with D possibly being TRBD2 (5 bases). Germline V lookup: CDR1 LNHDA, CDR2 SQIVND (reference sequence). CDR3 size: 16 residues. V shed 6 bases and J shed 1 base, with 16 bases lying between them.

This clone has just one count. This rearrangement joins TRBV14 to TRBJ1-1; D call uncertain. This CDR3 is 14 amino acids long. CDR1 and CDR2 from the germline V gene are SGHDN and FVKESK. V lost 1 base and J 6 bases, leaving 12 bases between the germline ends. The DNA of the CDR3 is TGTGCCAGCAGCCAAGCAGGTCCCGGCGCTGAAGCTTTCTTT. As protein: CASSQAGPGAEAFF.

The chain links TRBV24-1 to TRBJ2-2; maybe TRBD2 (6 bases). The CDR3 is made up of 14 amino acids. Trimming stripped 8 bases from V and 1 base from J, with 10 bases between. The germline gives CDR1 KGHDR, CDR2 SFDVKD. DNA of the CDR3: TGTGCCACCATGGGACTCCTGAACACCGGGGAGCTGTTTTTT. This gives the protein CATMGLLNTGELFF.

This clone has just one count. J is TRBJ2-7 and V is TRBV6-1; D possibly corresponds to TRBD1 (5 bases). Per germline, CDR1 MNHNS and CDR2 SASEGT. This CDR3 has 16 residues. V was trimmed by 1 base and J by 5 bases, leaving 18 bases between them. The chain's CDR3 is CASSEVLGQGGNEQYF. The DNA for the CDR3 is TGTGCCAGCAGTGAAGTGCTAGGGCAGGGTGGCAACGAGCAGTACTTC.

V and J are TRBV28 and TRBJ2-3; D may be TRBD2 (6 bases). With 6 bases removed from V and 0 bases from J, the gap between germline ends came to 22 bases. The CDR3 spans 18 residues. CDR1 and CDR2 from the germline V gene are MDHEN and SYDVKM. CDR3 loop: CASSTGIASAISTDTQYF. CDR3 bases: TGTGCCAGCAGCACGGGGATCGCTAGCGCCATTAGCACAGATACGCAGTATTTT.

The chain joins TRBV28 to TRBJ1-2, with 9 bases identical to TRBD1. Per germline, CDR1 MDHEN and CDR2 SYDVKM. Losses at the gene ends were 5 bases for V and 7 bases for J; bases not matched to a gene: 11. There are 15 residues in the CDR3. CDR3 sequence: CASSPPDRGFFGYTF. The CDR3 DNA reads as TGTGCCAGCAGTCCCCCGGACAGGGGTTTTTTTGGCTACACCTTC.

The chain has TRBV4-2 and TRBJ2-7; tentatively, D is TRBD2 (6 bases). Trimming stripped 1 base from V and 0 bases from J, with 16 bases between. This CDR3 has 17 amino acids. From germline, CDR1 is LGHNA and CDR2 YNFKEQ. CDR3 DNA: TGTGCCAGCAGCCAAGTGTGGGACTCCGACTCCTCCTACGAGCAGTACTTC. Its protein product is CASSQVWDSDSSYEQYF.

This clone showed up just a few times. The chain has TRBV28 and TRBJ2-4; 10 bases line up with TRBD2. The CDR3 has 18 amino acids. With V trimmed by 2 bases and J by 4 bases, 11 bases remained unmatched. CDR1 and CDR2 (germline): MDHEN, SYDVKM. The CDR3 sequence is CASSLGGLALLSKNIQYF. The CDR3 coding sequence is TGTGCCAGCAGTTTAGGGGGACTAGCGCTCCTTTCTAAAAACATTCAGTACTTC. Supplemented by reference TRBV28 and TRBJ2-4, the full variable domain reads DVKVTQSSRYLVKRTGEKVFLECVQDMDHENMFWYRQDPGLGLRLIYFSYDVKMKEKGDIPEGYSVSREKKERFSLILESASTNQTSMYLCASSLGGLALLSKNIQYFGAGTRLSVL.

The chain employs TRBV18 and TRBJ2-1, with 10 nucleotides matching TRBD2. The CDR3 is made up of 17 amino acids. The trim removed 3 bases at V and 4 bases at J, leaving 9 bases unmatched. Germline-derived CDR1 and CDR2 are KGHSH and LQKENI. The CDR3 sequence: CASSPPRGTSAYNEQFF. Here the CDR3 DNA reads TGTGCCAGCTCACCCCCACGTGGGACTAGCGCTTACAATGAGCAGTTCTTC.

V and J are TRBV11-2 and TRBJ2-1; TRBD2 aligns across 9 bases. The CDR3 length is 18 residues. The V and J ends lost 4 bases and 3 bases, in that order; junction bases with no gene match: 13. Germline CDR1 is SGHAT and CDR2 is FQNNGV. The CDR3 bases are TGTGCCAGCAGCTCGGTCCTTCCCGGGCGGGAGGGCTACAATGAGCAGTTCTTC. This codes for CASSSVLPGREGYNEQFF. Together with reference TRBV11-2 and TRBJ2-1, the CDR3 gives the full variable domain: EAGVAQSPRYKIIEKRQSVAFWCNPISGHATLYWYQQILGQGPKLLIQFQNNGVVDDSQLPKDRFSAERLKGVDSTLKIQPAKLEDSAVYLCASSSVLPGREGYNEQFFGPGTRLTVL.

DNA for the CDR3: TGTGCCAGCAGCCGATTTGGCCCCCCTAGCGGGGGTAATGAGCAGTTCTTC. It specifies CASSRFGPPSGGNEQFF. V usage is TRBV7-3 and J usage is TRBJ2-1; 10 bases are a match to TRBD2. The CDR3 is 17 amino acids. The trim removed 5 bases at V and 7 bases at J, leaving 14 bases unmatched. Germline CDR1 and CDR2: SGHTA and FQGTGA. Full variable domain (missing parts from reference TRBV7-3 and TRBJ2-1): GAGVSQTPSNKVTEKGKYVELRCDPISGHTALYWYRQSLGQGPEFLIYFQGTGAADDSGLPNDRFFAVRPEGSVSTLKIQRTERGDSAVYLCASSRFGPPSGGNEQFFGPGTRLTVL.

V gene TRBV2 combines with J gene TRBJ1-2; D not certain. V shed 5 bases and J shed 5 bases, with 9 bases lying between them. The CDR3 totals 12 residues. CDR1 is SNHLY, CDR2 FYNNEI, per germline. The CDR3 DNA is TGTGCCAGCAGTCCCGGCAGGTATGGCTACACCTTC. It encodes CASSPGRYGYTF.

The rearrangement joins TRBV12-3 or TRBV12-4 to TRBJ2-5, with D tentatively TRBD1 (6 bases). V was pared by 1 base and J by 7 bases, with 7 bases between. This CDR3 is built from 12 residues. The CDR3 DNA reads as TGTGCCAGCAGTTTAGACAGGGTGACCCAGTACTTC. It yields the protein CASSLDRVTQYF.

This clone was recorded only once. V gene TRBV19 combines with J gene TRBJ2-3; D perhaps matches TRBD2 (6 bases). This CDR3 spans 18 amino acids. Trimming took 5 bases from V and 4 from J, leaving 25 bases between them. Germline V CDR1 and CDR2: LNHDA, SQIVND (reference sequence). CDR3 nucleotide sequence: TGTGCCAGTAGTGCATTACTTGGACTAACACTACGGGCAGATACGCAGTATTTT. This sequence encodes CASSALLGLTLRADTQYF.

The chain uses TRBV30 and TRBJ2-1; 9 bases align to TRBD1. V trimming: 3 bases; J trimming: 7 bases; junction bases outside the gene matches: 4. Germline values: CDR1 GTSNPN, CDR2 SVGIG (reference sequence). The length of the CDR3 is 13 residues. As DNA, the CDR3 is TGTGCCTGGAGCCTGGGACAGGGAAATGAGCAGTTCTTC. It codes for CAWSLGQGNEQFF.

This clone was recorded a few times. The chain uses TRBV18 and TRBJ1-2, with D possibly being TRBD1 (6 bases). CDR3 size: 14 residues. Germline V gene data show CDR1 as KGHSH and CDR2 as LQKENI. V was pared by 6 bases and J by 3 bases, with 14 bases between. CDR3 coding DNA: TGTGCCAGCTCGGACAGTCTATTGGACTATGGCTACACCTTC. Translation gives CASSDSLLDYGYTF.

V is TRBV30 and J is TRBJ2-6, with 9 bases identical to TRBD1. The trim removed 4 bases at V and 0 bases at J, leaving 4 bases unmatched. Germline V gene sequence: CDR1 GTSNPN, CDR2 SVGIG (reference sequence). This CDR3 region has 16 residues. The CDR3 spells CAWIGTGSSGANVLTF. The CDR3 DNA follows: TGTGCCTGGATAGGGACAGGGAGCTCTGGGGCCAACGTCCTGACTTTC.

The CDR3 nucleotides read TGTGCCAGCAGTTACAGGGGGCCCTACGAGCAGTACTTC. Its protein product is CASSYRGPYEQYF. This sequence joins TRBV2 and TRBJ2-7, with 9 bases matching TRBD1. The CDR3 contains 13 residues. CDR1 SNHLY and CDR2 FYNNEI come from the germline V gene. V trimming: 5 bases; J trimming: 2 bases; junction bases outside the gene matches: 1.

The J gene is TRBJ1-1, the V gene TRBV6-5; 8 bases agree with TRBD1. Germline V gives CDR1 MNHEY, CDR2 SVGAGI. With V trimmed by 7 bases and J by 12 bases, 13 bases remained unmatched. This CDR3 is built from 13 residues. In DNA, the CDR3 is TGTGCCAGCAACGCCGAGGACAGGGTCATACCTTTCTTT. Residues: CASNAEDRVIPFF.

This sequence joins TRBV6-6 and TRBJ2-1; D perhaps matches TRBD2 (6 bases). The V gene lost 1 base and the J gene lost 2 bases, with 12 bases spanning the gap. From germline, CDR1 is MNHNY and CDR2 SVGAGI (reference sequence). The CDR3 runs 16 residues. The DNA of the CDR3 is TGTGCCAGCAGTTACTTGGAAGGAGGGACCTACAATGAGCAGTTCTTC. This translates into CASSYLEGGTYNEQFF.